The 29 T cell receptor beta chains below were found in one sample sequenced in a study of immune evolution from preneoplasia to lung adenocarcinoma. Profiling relied on immunoSEQ multiplex PCR, and the TCRdb table lists in-frame clones only, not all of them. The data contain about 4,000 clones, roughly three quarters of them singletons. Input material: FFPE invasive lung adenocarcinoma tissue. The receptor source for this set is a person between 65 and 79 years old with invasive lung adenocarcinoma. Some clones in this sample may be carry-over from other donors' samples.

The rearrangement links TRBV6-5 to TRBJ1-4; 9 nucleotides line up with TRBD1. The CDR3 length is 14 residues. Germline-derived CDR1 and CDR2 are MNHEY and SVGAGI. The ends lost 6 bases at V and 6 bases at J; junction bases unmatched: 5. CDR3 loop: CASSLQGADEKLFF. Here the CDR3 DNA reads TGTGCCAGCAGCCTACAGGGGGCAGATGAAAAACTGTTTTTT.

This clone was seen only a few times. The CDR3 region is CASSHWDDYGYTF. The CDR3 nucleotides read TGTGCCAGCAGCCACTGGGACGACTATGGCTACACCTTC. V is TRBV7-9 and J is TRBJ1-2; a weak D match, TRBD1 (5 bases). V dropped 5 bases and J dropped 3 bases, with 10 bases sitting between them. This CDR3 has 13 residues. CDR1 and CDR2 (germline): SEHNR, FQNEAQ (reference sequence).

The rearrangement uses TRBV30 and TRBJ2-7; 9 nucleotides agree with TRBD1. J lost 4 bases, V lost 3 bases, and 7 bases had no gene match. Germline-derived CDR1 and CDR2 are GTSNPN and SVGIG (reference sequence). The CDR3 is 14 amino acids. In DNA, the CDR3 is TGTGCCTGGAGGGAACAGGGGGCAAGGTACGAGCAGTACTTC. This gives the protein CAWREQGARYEQYF.

The chain is built from TRBV2 and TRBJ1-4; tentative D call: TRBD1 (5 bases). Germline V gene data show CDR1 as SNHLY and CDR2 as FYNNEI. CDR3 size: 14 residues. Trimming took 3 bases from V and 6 from J, leaving 11 bases between them. CDR3 protein: CASSDDRRDEKLFF. CDR3 in DNA: TGTGCCAGCAGTGATGACAGAAGAGATGAAAAACTGTTTTTT.

The chain couples TRBV5-5 to TRBJ1-2; 10 bases match TRBD1. Unmatched junction bases numbered 4, after V lost 2 bases and J lost 3 bases. Looked up from germline, CDR1 is SGHKS and CDR2 is YYEKEE (reference sequence). The CDR3 length is 15 residues. As DNA, the CDR3 is TGTGCCAGCAGCTTAATGACAGGGGGCTACTATGGCTACACCTTC. This sequence encodes CASSLMTGGYYGYTF.

A remark on this clone: The junction does not match germline at one end; this may be a read error. The genes are TRBV27 and TRBJ1-1; possibly TRBD1 for D (6 bases). The CDR3 covers 13 residues. The V gene's germline CDR1 is MNHEY and CDR2 SMNVEV (reference sequence). CDR3 residues: CASSLGQNTEAFF. CDR3 nucleotide sequence: TGTGCCAGCAGTCTTGGACAGAACACTGAAGCTTTCTTC.

The chain combines TRBV28 with TRBJ1-6, with D possibly being TRBD1 (5 bases). This CDR3 is built from 12 residues. Germline CDR1 MDHEN, CDR2 SYDVKM. Trimming stripped 8 bases from V and 10 bases from J, with 12 bases between. The CDR3 is CASGRGGSPLHF. The CDR3 DNA reads as TGTGCCAGCGGGAGGGGCGGATCACCCCTCCACTTT.

The chain employs TRBV10-3 and TRBJ1-2, with 8 positions matching TRBD1. In germline, CDR1 is ENHRY, CDR2 SYGVKD. With V trimmed by 2 bases and J by 4 bases, 0 bases remained unmatched. This CDR3 is 13 amino acids long. CDR3 amino acids: CAISEGQGYGYTF. In nucleotides, the CDR3 is TGTGCCATCAGTGAGGGACAGGGCTATGGCTACACCTTC.

The chain recombines TRBV7-2 with TRBJ2-1, with D uncertain. The V end was cut by 2 bases, the J end by 3 bases, with 14 bases between. In germline, CDR1 is SGHTA, CDR2 FQGNSA. This CDR3 spans 16 amino acids. The CDR3 loop reads CASSLNKATFYNEQFF. DNA for the CDR3: TGTGCCAGCAGCTTAAATAAAGCGACTTTCTACAATGAGCAGTTCTTC.

This clone was observed a handful of times. The chain links TRBV30 to TRBJ1-5, with D tentatively TRBD1 (6 bases). The CDR3 runs 13 residues. CDR1 and CDR2 from the germline V gene are GTSNPN and SVGIG (reference sequence). Between the trimmed V and J ends, which lost 5 bases and 7 bases, there was a span of 15 bases. CDR3 amino acids: CAWGTGSRQPQHF. CDR3 sequence (DNA): TGTGCCTGGGGCACAGGGTCGAGGCAGCCCCAGCATTTT.

J is TRBJ1-5 and V is TRBV2; D is possibly TRBD1 (5 bases). The germline CDR1 and CDR2 sequences are SNHLY and FYNNEI. This CDR3 has 13 residues. With 6 bases removed from V and 7 bases from J, the gap between germline ends came to 13 bases. CDR3 nucleotide sequence: TGTGCCAGCAGGTTGGACAATTTGCAGCCCCAGCATTTT. Its translation: CASRLDNLQPQHF.

This chain links TRBV29-1 with TRBJ2-5; D gene unclear. The CDR3 has 12 residues. From germline, CDR1 is SQVTM and CDR2 ANQGSEA. V shed 3 bases and J shed 5 bases, with 10 bases lying between them. This chain's CDR3 is CSVETARETQYF. CDR3 nucleotide sequence: TGCAGCGTTGAGACGGCCCGGGAGACCCAGTACTTC.

The table lists this clone with a count of one. The V call is TRBV29-1, the J call TRBJ1-1; D unresolved. The CDR3 contains 16 residues. The V end was cut by 0 bases, the J end by 1 base, with 15 bases between. Germline V gene data show CDR1 as SQVTM and CDR2 as ANQGSEA. CDR3 in DNA: TGCAGCGTTGAAGATGCGCCGCTCAGCCCGAACACTGAAGCTTTCTTT. It specifies CSVEDAPLSPNTEAFF.

The rearrangement uses TRBV29-1 and TRBJ1-2; TRBD1 matches 8 bases. In germline, CDR1 is SQVTM, CDR2 ANQGSEA. The CDR3 length is 13 residues. V was pared by 7 bases and J by 4 bases, with 8 bases of the junction left unmatched. This chain's CDR3 is CSATTGDAYGYTF. The CDR3 DNA sequence: TGCAGCGCAACGACAGGGGACGCCTATGGCTACACCTTC.

This clone was counted between two and nine times. The DNA of the CDR3 is TGCAGCGGATGGACAGGGTACAATGAGCAGTTCTTC. It specifies CSGWTGYNEQFF. The V gene is TRBV29-1, the J gene TRBJ2-1, with 8 bases matching TRBD1. The CDR3 loop spans 12 amino acids. Germline CDR1 and CDR2: SQVTM and ANQGSEA. The V gene end was trimmed by 7 bases and the J gene end by 4 bases; junction bases not matched to a gene: 3.

The J gene is TRBJ1-1, the V gene TRBV10-3; D uncertain. Trimming shortened V by 0 bases and J by 5 bases, and 7 bases separated the two germline ends. CDR1 and CDR2 from the germline V gene are ENHRY and SYGVKD. CDR3 size: 13 residues. The CDR3 is CAISESKGTEAFF. The CDR3 nucleotides are TGTGCCATCAGTGAGTCGAAAGGGACTGAAGCTTTCTTT.

The table lists this clone with a few counts. V and J are TRBV7-9 and TRBJ2-7; tentatively, D is TRBD1 or TRBD2 (5 bases each). Looked up from germline, CDR1 is SEHNR and CDR2 is FQNEAQ (reference sequence). CDR3 length: 16 amino acids. Trimming removed 2 bases at V and 0 bases at J, with 14 bases between. In DNA, the CDR3 is TGTGCCAGCAGCTTAAGTGTGGGGACGGCCTCCTACGAGCAGTACTTC. Amino acid sequence: CASSLSVGTASYEQYF.

This clone was detected a few times. V and J are TRBV5-6 and TRBJ1-3; 8 bases align to TRBD1. CDR3 size: 15 residues. Germline loops: CDR1 SGHDT, CDR2 YYEEEE. Trimming took 3 bases from V and 3 from J; bases not matched to a gene: 5. The CDR3 DNA is TGTGCCAGCAGCTGGGGACAGGAGGGTGGAAACACCATATATTTT. Translated, it gives CASSWGQEGGNTIYF.

By sample fraction, this clone is large. CDR3 bases: TGTGCCAGCAGCTTAGACACGGTTGATCTAGCGGGAAATACAGATACGCAGTATTTT. Translating gives CASSLDTVDLAGNTDTQYF. V gene TRBV11-3 combines with J gene TRBJ2-3, with TRBD2 identical over 9 bases. The CDR3 consists of 19 residues. The junction had 13 bases not matched to a gene; V was cut back by 0 bases and J by 3 bases. In germline, CDR1 is SGHNT, CDR2 YENEEA.

This sequence joins TRBV6-5 and TRBJ2-7; no clear D. The CDR3 is 14 amino acids. From germline, CDR1 is MNHEY and CDR2 SVGAGI. V lost 1 base and J 2 bases, leaving 9 bases between the germline ends. The CDR3: CASSYYDVTYEQYF. The CDR3 DNA is TGTGCCAGCAGTTACTATGACGTAACCTACGAGCAGTACTTC.

The rearrangement links TRBV7-6 to TRBJ1-1; possibly TRBD1 for D (6 bases). The V end lost 2 bases, the J end lost 6 bases, and 19 bases lay between the germline ends. CDR1 is SGHVS, CDR2 FNYEAQ, per germline. The length of the CDR3 is 16 residues. The CDR3 DNA sequence: TGTGCCAGCAGCTTATTTCCAGGGCAGGGGTCCCCTGAAGCTTTCTTT. Its translation is CASSLFPGQGSPEAFF.

The rearrangement uses TRBV5-6 and TRBJ1-5; D call uncertain. V lost 1 base and J lost 4, with 12 bases in between. The V gene's germline CDR1 is SGHDT and CDR2 YYEEEE. This CDR3 has 15 amino acids. CDR3 sequence: CASSLRRRENQPQHF. DNA for the CDR3: TGTGCCAGCAGCTTGAGGAGGCGAGAGAATCAGCCCCAGCATTTT.

This chain uses TRBV5-1 with TRBJ2-5; 9 nucleotides line up with TRBD2. Unmatched junction bases numbered 7, after V lost 2 bases and J lost 5 bases. The germline CDR1 and CDR2 sequences are SGHRS and YFSETQ. The CDR3 is 15 amino acids. In nucleotides, the CDR3 is TGCGCCAGCAGCTTAGGCGGGAGGGCCGACGAGACCCAGTACTTC. It codes for CASSLGGRADETQYF.

The J gene is TRBJ2-7, the V gene TRBV11-2; D ambiguous. Trimming removed 6 bases from V and 7 bases from J, with 16 bases in between. Germline V gene lookup returns CDR1 SGHAT and CDR2 FQNNGV. The CDR3 loop spans 13 amino acids. CDR3 region: CASRQNPLREQYF. The CDR3 coding sequence is TGTGCCAGCAGGCAGAACCCACTTAGGGAGCAGTACTTC.

This clone was picked up a small number of times. Here the CDR3 DNA reads TGCGCCAGCAGCCAAGATAGGACACGGGGAGGCTACACCTTC. This gives the protein CASSQDRTRGGYTF. The chain recombines TRBV4-3 with TRBJ1-2; D perhaps matches TRBD1 (5 bases). V lost 0 bases, J lost 8 bases, and 13 bases lay in between. Germline V gene lookup returns CDR1 LGHNA and CDR2 YSLEER. The length of the CDR3 is 14 residues.

CDR3 sequence: CASSPSNPWDEQYF. In nucleotides, the CDR3 is TGTGCCAGCAGCCCGTCTAACCCATGGGACGAGCAGTACTTC. The V gene is TRBV7-2, the J gene TRBJ2-7, with D unclear. V was cut by 5 bases and J by 5 bases, with 16 bases left in between. The CDR3 is 14 residues long. Per germline, CDR1 SGHTA and CDR2 FQGNSA. Supplemented by reference TRBV7-2 and TRBJ2-7, the full variable domain reads GAGVSQSPSNKVTEKGKDVELRCDPISGHTALYWYRQSLGQGLEFLIYFQGNSAPDKSGLPSDRFSAERTGGSVSTLTIQRTQQEDSAVYLCASSPSNPWDEQYFGPGTRLTVT.

This clone was found a few times. This chain connects TRBV27 to TRBJ2-1, with 11 positions matching TRBD2. The length of the CDR3 is 16 residues. Germline values: CDR1 MNHEY, CDR2 SMNVEV (reference sequence). With 3 bases clipped from V and 3 bases from J, the junction kept 4 bases outside the gene matches. CDR3 amino acids: CASSFRLAGGYNEQFF. The CDR3 DNA sequence: TGTGCCAGCAGTTTCCGGCTAGCGGGAGGCTACAATGAGCAGTTCTTC.

The table lists this clone with a count of one. The rearrangement uses TRBV9 and TRBJ1-4; no clear D. The CDR3 is 14 residues long. V was pared by 8 bases and J by 0 bases, with 11 bases between. Germline assignment: CDR1 SGDLS and CDR2 YYNGEE. Written as DNA, the CDR3 is TGTGCCAGTTCCAGTCACGCAACTAATGAAAAACTGTTTTTT. This codes for CASSSHATNEKLFF.

V usage is TRBV7-8 and J usage is TRBJ2-5; 10 bases are shared with TRBD2. The J call is doubtful: the DNA matches TRBJ2-7 better. The CDR3 has 15 residues. Germline CDR1 SGHVS, CDR2 FQNEAQ. CDR3 sequence (DNA): TGTGCCAGCAGCAGCGGGACTAGCGCAACCTACGAGCAGTACTTC. Encoded protein: CASSSGTSATYEQYF.